The T cell receptor beta chain described here comes from a study of cytomegalovirus exposure and HLA in healthy donors. The primer mix had 60 Vbeta and 13 Jbeta primers. TCRdb's table, derived via immunoSEQ multiplex PCR, lists solely in-frame clones and lacks some. Found here are 120,000 or so clones, approximately 86% of them singletons; the top ten hold around 2%. The CDR3 is 15 residues long. CDR1 and CDR2 from the germline V gene are SGHAT and FQNNGV. Trimming took off 3 bases at V and 1 base at J, with 9 bases between the two ends. The TCR was taken from a man in his forties or fifties in good health and CMV-seronegative. Material for sequencing was PBMCs. This sequence joins TRBV11-2 and TRBJ2-2; no clear D gene. In DNA form, the CDR3 reads TGTGCCAGCAGCTTGTTCGGTAGGAACACCGGGGAGCTGTTTTTT. Amino acids: CASSLFGRNTGELFF.